This T cell receptor (beta chain) was identified in a study of blood T cell repertoires in COVID-19. Only in-frame clones appear in the TCRdb table, and some are missing; sequencing was by immunoSEQ multiplex PCR. This repertoire shows a few hundred thousand clones, about 87% found once; its top ten account for 2.5% to 3%. V dropped 6 bases and J dropped 4 bases, with 15 bases sitting between them. CDR1 is MNHEY, CDR2 SVGAGI, per germline. This CDR3 is built from 14 residues. The chain couples TRBV6-5 to TRBJ1-2; the D gene is possibly TRBD1 (6 bases). This TCR was sampled from a woman aged 50 to 65 who had recovered from COVID-19. Sample: PBMCs or T cells enriched from blood (not recorded which). In DNA form, the CDR3 reads TGTGCCAGCAGAAACCTTGACAGGCTCTATGGCTACACCTTC. Translating gives CASRNLDRLYGYTF.